This T cell receptor beta chain was recovered during a study of tumor and adjacent non-tumor tissue in lung cancer. A modified ARM-PCR protocol with three rounds of nested PCR amplified TCRbeta. Each CDR3 protein gets one entry after TCRdb re-called the multiplex PCR reads with MiXCR. This table has about 80,000 distinct CDR3 sequences, roughly 70% appearing once. This CDR3 is built from 13 residues. From germline, CDR1 is ENHRY and CDR2 SYGVKD. A remark on this clonotype: The junction differs from germline at one of its ends, possibly a read error.

This sample's RNA came from whole unsorted tissue. Between August and November 2014, newly diagnosed, chemotherapy-naive lung cancer patients underwent thoracic surgery in China. The sample consisted of lung tumor tissue. The source is a woman in her 70s with non-small cell lung cancer. This rearrangement joins TRBV10-3 to TRBJ1-1, with 7 nucleotides matching TRBD1. CDR3 DNA: TGTGCCATCAGTCAAGGACAGGACATTGAAGCTTCCTTT. This gives the protein CAISQGQDIEASF.